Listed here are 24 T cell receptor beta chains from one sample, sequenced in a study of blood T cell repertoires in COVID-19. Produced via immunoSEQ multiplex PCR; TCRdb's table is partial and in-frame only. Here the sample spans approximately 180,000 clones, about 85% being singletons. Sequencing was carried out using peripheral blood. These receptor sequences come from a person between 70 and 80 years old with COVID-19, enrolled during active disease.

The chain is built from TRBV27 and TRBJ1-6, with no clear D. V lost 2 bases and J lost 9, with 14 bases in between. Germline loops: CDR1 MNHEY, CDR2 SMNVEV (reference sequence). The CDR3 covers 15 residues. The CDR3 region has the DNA TGTGCCAGCAGTTTAGGTCCGGGAAGGGTTTCACCCCTCCACTTT. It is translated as CASSLGPGRVSPLHF.

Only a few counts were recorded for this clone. CDR3 residues: CASSQRGVTEAFF. For the CDR3, the DNA is TGTGCCAGTAGTCAGCGGGGCGTCACTGAAGCTTTCTTT. The chain couples TRBV19 to TRBJ1-1; maybe TRBD1 (5 bases). CDR3 length equals 13 residues. Germline V CDR1 and CDR2: LNHDA, SQIVND (reference sequence). Trimming shortened V by 5 bases and J by 4 bases, and 11 bases separated the two germline ends. Full variable domain (missing parts from reference TRBV19 and TRBJ1-1): DGGITQSPKYLFRKEGQNVTLSCEQNLNHDAMYWYRQDPGQGLRLIYYSQIVNDFQKGDIAEGYSVSREKKESFPLTVTSAQKNPTAFYLCASSQRGVTEAFFGQGTRLTVV.

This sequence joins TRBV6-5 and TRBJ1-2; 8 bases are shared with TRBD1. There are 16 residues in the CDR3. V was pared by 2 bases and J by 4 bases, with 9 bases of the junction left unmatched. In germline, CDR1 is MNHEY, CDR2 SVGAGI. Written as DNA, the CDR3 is TGTGCCAGCAGTTACGTCCGAACAGGGGGATCCTATGGCTACACCTTC. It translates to CASSYVRTGGSYGYTF.

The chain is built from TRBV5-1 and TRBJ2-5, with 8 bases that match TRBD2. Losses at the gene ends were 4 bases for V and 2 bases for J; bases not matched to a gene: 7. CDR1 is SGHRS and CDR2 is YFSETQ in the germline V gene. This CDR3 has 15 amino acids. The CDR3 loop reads CASSQDTSGQETQYF. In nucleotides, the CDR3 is TGCGCCAGCAGCCAGGATACTAGCGGACAAGAGACCCAGTACTTC.

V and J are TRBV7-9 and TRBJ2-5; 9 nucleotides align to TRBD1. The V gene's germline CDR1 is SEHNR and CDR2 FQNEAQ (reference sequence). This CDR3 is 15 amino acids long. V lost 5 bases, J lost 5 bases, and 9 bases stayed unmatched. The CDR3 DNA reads TGTGCCAGCAGCCAAAGACAGGGGGTGAATGAGACCCAGTACTTC. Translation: CASSQRQGVNETQYF.

The CDR3 nucleotides are TGTGCCAGCAGTCTAGCGGGAGGCTCTAACAATGAGCAGTTCTTC. Translation: CASSLAGGSNNEQFF. The chain employs TRBV6-2 or TRBV6-3 and TRBJ2-1; 11 bases fit TRBD2. V lost 5 bases and J lost 5; bases outside the gene matches: 5. The CDR3 is 15 residues long. Germline CDR1 and CDR2: MNHEY and SVGEGT.

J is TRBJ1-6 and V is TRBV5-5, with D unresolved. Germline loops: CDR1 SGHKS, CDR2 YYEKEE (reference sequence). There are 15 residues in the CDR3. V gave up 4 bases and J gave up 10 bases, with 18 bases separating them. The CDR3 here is CASSPTTGIGSPLHF. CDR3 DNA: TGTGCCAGCAGCCCGACGACGGGTATAGGCTCACCCCTCCACTTT.

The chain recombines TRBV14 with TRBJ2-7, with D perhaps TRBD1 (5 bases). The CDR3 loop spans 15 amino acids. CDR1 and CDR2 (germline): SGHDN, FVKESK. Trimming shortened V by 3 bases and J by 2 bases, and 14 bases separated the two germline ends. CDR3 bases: TGTGCCAGCAGCCAGCCAGGGCATGCCCCCTACGAGCAGTACTTC. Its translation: CASSQPGHAPYEQYF.

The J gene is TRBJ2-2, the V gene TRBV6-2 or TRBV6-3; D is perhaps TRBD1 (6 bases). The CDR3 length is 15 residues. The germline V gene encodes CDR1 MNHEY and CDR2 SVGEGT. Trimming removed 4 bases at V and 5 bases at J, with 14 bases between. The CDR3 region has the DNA TGTGCCAGCAGTTCCCCAGGGGTAGTTACCGGGGAGCTGTTTTTT. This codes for CASSSPGVVTGELFF.

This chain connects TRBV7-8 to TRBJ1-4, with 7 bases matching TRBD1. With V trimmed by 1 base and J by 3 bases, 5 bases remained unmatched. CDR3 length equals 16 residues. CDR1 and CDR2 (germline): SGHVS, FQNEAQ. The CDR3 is CASSLVTGQPNEKLFF. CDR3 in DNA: TGTGCCAGCAGCTTAGTTACGGGACAGCCTAATGAAAAACTGTTTTTT.

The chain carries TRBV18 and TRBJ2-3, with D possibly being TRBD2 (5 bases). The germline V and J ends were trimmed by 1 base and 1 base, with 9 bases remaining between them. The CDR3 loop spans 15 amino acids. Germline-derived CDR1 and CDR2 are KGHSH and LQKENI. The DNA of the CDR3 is TGTGCCAGCTCACCACGGAGCGGCGGCACAGATACGCAGTATTTT. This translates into CASSPRSGGTDTQYF.

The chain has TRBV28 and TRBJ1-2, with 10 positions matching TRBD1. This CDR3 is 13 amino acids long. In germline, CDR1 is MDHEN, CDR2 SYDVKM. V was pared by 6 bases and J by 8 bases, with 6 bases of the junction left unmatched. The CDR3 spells CASRPGQGLGYTF. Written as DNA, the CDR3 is TGTGCCAGCAGGCCGGGACAGGGGTTGGGCTACACCTTC.

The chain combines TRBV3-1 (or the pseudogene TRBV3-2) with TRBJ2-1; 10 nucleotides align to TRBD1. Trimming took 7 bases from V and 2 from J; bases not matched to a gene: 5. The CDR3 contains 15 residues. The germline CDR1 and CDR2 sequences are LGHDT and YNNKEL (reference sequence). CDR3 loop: CASNTGTGAYNEQFF. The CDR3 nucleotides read TGTGCCAGCAACACCGGGACAGGGGCCTACAATGAGCAGTTCTTC.

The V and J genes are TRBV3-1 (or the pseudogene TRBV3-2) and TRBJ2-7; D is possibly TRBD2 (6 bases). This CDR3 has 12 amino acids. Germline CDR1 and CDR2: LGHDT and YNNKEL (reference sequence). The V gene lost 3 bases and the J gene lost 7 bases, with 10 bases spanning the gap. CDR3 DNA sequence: TGTGCCAGCAGCCATCGGGGGTGGGAGCAGTACTTC. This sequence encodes CASSHRGWEQYF.

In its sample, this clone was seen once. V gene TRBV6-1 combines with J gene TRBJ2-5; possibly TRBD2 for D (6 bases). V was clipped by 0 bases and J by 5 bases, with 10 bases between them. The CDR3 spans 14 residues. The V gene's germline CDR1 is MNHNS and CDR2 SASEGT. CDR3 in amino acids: CASSEAWGRETQYF. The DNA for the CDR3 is TGTGCCAGCAGTGAAGCTTGGGGGAGGGAGACCCAGTACTTC.

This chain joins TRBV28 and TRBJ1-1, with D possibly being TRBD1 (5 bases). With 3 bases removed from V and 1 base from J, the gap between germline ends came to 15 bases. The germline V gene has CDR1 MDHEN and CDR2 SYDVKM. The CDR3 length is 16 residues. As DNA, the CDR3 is TGTGCCAGCAGTTTTAGGGCAGGGCTGAAGAACACTGAAGCTTTCTTT. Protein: CASSFRAGLKNTEAFF.

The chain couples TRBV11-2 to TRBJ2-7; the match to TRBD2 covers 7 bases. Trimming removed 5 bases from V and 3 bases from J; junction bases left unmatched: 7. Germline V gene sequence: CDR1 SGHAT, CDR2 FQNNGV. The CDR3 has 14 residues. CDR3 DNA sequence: TGTGCCAGCAGCATCGGAGCGGGGAACTACGAGCAGTACTTC. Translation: CASSIGAGNYEQYF.

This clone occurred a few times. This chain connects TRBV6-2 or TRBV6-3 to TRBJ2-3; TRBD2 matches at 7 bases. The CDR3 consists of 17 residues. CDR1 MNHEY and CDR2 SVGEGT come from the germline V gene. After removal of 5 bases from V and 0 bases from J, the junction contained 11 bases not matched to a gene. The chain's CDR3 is CASSPLPGGGSTDTQYF. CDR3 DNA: TGTGCCAGCAGTCCCCTACCGGGAGGAGGGAGCACAGATACGCAGTATTTT.

CDR3 sequence reads: CASSLGGFLKEETQYF. CDR3 sequence (DNA): TGTGCCAGCAGCTTAGGAGGGTTTCTGAAGGAAGAGACCCAGTACTTC. The chain uses TRBV7-2 and TRBJ2-5; possible D gene TRBD2, 5 bases. The CDR3 sequence is 16 residues long. The ends were cut back, 1 base at V and 3 bases at J, with 15 bases in the middle. Germline V CDR1 and CDR2: SGHTA, FQGNSA.

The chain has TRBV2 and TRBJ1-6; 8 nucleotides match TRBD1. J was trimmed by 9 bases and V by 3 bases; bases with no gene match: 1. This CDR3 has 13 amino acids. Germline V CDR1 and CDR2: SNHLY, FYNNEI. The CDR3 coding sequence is TGTGCCAGCAGTGACAGGGGGCCTTCACCCCTCCACTTT. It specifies CASSDRGPSPLHF. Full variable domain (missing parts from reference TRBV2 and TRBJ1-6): EPEVTQTPSHQVTQMGQEVILRCVPISNHLYFYWYRQILGQKVEFLVSFYNNEISEKSEIFDDQFSVERPDGSNFTLKIRSTKLEDSAMYFCASSDRGPSPLHFGNGTRLTVT.

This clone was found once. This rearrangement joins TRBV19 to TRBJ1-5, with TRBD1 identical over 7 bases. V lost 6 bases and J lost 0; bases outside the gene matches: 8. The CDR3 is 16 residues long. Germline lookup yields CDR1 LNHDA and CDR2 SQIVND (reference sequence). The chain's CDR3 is CASRKDRLYSNQPQHF. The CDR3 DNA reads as TGTGCCAGTAGGAAGGACAGGCTGTATAGCAATCAGCCCCAGCATTTT.

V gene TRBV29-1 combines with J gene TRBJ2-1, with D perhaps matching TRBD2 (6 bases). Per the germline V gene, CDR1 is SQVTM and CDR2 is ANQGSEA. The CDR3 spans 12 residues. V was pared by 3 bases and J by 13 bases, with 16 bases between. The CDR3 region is CSVDFRTGLQFF. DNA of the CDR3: TGCAGCGTTGACTTCCGTACGGGACTCCAGTTCTTC.

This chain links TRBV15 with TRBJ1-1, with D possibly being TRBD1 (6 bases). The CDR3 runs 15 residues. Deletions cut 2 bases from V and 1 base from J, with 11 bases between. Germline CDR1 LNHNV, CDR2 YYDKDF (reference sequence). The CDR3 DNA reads TGTGCCACCAGCAGACCCTTGACAGGGAACACTGAAGCTTTCTTT. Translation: CATSRPLTGNTEAFF.

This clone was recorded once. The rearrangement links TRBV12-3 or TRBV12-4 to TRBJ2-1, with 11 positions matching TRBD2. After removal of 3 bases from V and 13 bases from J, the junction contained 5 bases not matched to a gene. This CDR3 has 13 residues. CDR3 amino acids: CASSFLTSGSQFF. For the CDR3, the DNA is TGTGCCAGCAGTTTCCTAACTAGCGGGAGTCAGTTCTTC.